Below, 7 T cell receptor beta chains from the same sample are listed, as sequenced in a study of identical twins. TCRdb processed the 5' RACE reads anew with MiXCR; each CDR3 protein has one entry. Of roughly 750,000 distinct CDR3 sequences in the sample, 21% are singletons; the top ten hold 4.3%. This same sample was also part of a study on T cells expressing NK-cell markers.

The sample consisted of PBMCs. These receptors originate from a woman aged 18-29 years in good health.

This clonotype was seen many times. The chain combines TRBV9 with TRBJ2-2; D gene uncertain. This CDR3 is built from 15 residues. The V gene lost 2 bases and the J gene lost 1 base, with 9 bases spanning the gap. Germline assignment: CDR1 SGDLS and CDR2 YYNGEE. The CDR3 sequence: CASSVFIQNTGELFF. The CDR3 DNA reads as TGTGCCAGCAGCGTTTTTATCCAGAACACCGGGGAGCTGTTTTTT.

The CDR3 region has the DNA TGCAGTGCTACCCCGAGTCGATCGTCTAGCACAGATACGCAGTATTTT. This gives the protein CSATPSRSSSTDTQYF. The rearrangement joins TRBV20-1 to TRBJ2-3; D gene unclear. The V gene's germline CDR1 is DFQATT and CDR2 SNEGSKA (reference sequence). This CDR3 contains 16 residues. The V end lost 4 bases, the J end lost 0 bases, and 17 bases lay between the germline ends.

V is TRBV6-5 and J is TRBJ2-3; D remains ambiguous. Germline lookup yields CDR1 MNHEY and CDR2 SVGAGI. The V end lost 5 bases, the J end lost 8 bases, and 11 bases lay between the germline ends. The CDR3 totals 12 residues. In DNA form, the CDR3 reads TGTGCCAGCAGTCCAGACCGGAGTACGCAGTATTTT. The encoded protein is CASSPDRSTQYF.

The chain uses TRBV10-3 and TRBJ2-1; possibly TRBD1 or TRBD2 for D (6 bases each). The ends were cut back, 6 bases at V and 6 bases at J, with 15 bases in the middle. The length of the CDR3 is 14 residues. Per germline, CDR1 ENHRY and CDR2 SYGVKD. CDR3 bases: TGTGCCATCAGCCTACAGACGGGGGCCAATGAGCAGTTCTTC. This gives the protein CAISLQTGANEQFF.

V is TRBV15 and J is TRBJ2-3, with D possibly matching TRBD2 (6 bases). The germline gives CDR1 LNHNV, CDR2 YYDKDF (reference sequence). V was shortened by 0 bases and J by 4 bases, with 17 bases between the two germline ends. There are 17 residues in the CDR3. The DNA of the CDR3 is TGTGCCACCAGCAGAGATTGGGCGGGGAGCACATCAGATACGCAGTATTTT. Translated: CATSRDWAGSTSDTQYF. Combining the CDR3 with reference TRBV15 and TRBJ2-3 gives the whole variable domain DAMVIQNPRYQVTQFGKPVTLSCSQTLNHNVMYWYQQKSSQAPKLLFHYYDKDFNNEADTPDNFQSRRPNTSFCFLDIRSPGLGDTAMYLCATSRDWAGSTSDTQYFGPGTRLTVL.

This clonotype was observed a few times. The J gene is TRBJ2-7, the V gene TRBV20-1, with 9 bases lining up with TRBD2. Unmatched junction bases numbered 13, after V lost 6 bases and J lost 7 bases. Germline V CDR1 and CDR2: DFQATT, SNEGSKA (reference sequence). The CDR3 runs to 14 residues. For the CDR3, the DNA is TGCAGTGCCTCATTGAATAGCGGGGGAAGGGAGCAGTACTTC. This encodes CSASLNSGGREQYF.

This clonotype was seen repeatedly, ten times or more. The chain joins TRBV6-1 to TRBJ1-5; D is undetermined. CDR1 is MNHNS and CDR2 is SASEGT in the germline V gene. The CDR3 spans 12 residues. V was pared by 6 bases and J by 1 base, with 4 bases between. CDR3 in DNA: TGTGCCAGCAGGGCGAGCAATCAGCCCCAGCATTTT. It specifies CASRASNQPQHF.